What follows are 11 T cell receptor beta chains derived from one specimen sequenced in a study of blood T cell repertoires in COVID-19. Libraries were prepared by immunoSEQ multiplex PCR; TCRdb keeps only in-frame clonotypes and omits some of them. The data contain some 120,000 clones, about 86% of them seen just once; the ten biggest clones take up about 0.9%. Sequencing input: peripheral blood. The source is a woman aged 45-60 years with active or convalescent COVID-19.

The rearrangement links TRBV7-2 to TRBJ2-3; 9 bases fit TRBD2. This CDR3 has 16 residues. V lost 0 bases, J lost 6 bases, and 7 bases stayed unmatched. CDR1 is SGHTA, CDR2 FQGNSA, per germline. CDR3 loop: CASSLASGSFWDTQYF. DNA for the CDR3: TGTGCCAGCAGCTTAGCTAGCGGGAGTTTTTGGGATACGCAGTATTTT. Looking up the rest from reference TRBV7-2 and TRBJ2-3 gives the full variable domain: GAGVSQSPSNKVTEKGKDVELRCDPISGHTALYWYRQSLGQGLEFLIYFQGNSAPDKSGLPSDRFSAERTGGSVSTLTIQRTQQEDSAVYLCASSLASGSFWDTQYFGPGTRLTVL.

The V gene is TRBV7-2, the J gene TRBJ2-3; 10 nucleotides align to TRBD2. Germline lookup yields CDR1 SGHTA and CDR2 FQGNSA. CDR3 size: 17 residues. Trimming at V came to 3 bases and at J to 2 bases, leaving 8 bases not matched to a gene. CDR3 in amino acids: CASSLGQREGPTDTQYF. The DNA for the CDR3 is TGTGCCAGCAGCTTGGGCCAGCGGGAGGGCCCCACAGATACGCAGTATTTT.

The chain joins TRBV6-6 to TRBJ1-5; 8 nucleotides agree with TRBD1. V lost 6 bases and J lost 4; bases outside the gene matches: 8. Germline assignment: CDR1 MNHNY and CDR2 SVGAGI (reference sequence). The CDR3 consists of 15 residues. CDR3 region: CASRPQGGINQPQHF. Here the CDR3 DNA reads TGTGCCAGCAGGCCACAGGGGGGAATAAATCAGCCCCAGCATTTT.

This chain joins TRBV7-9 and TRBJ2-7; the D gene is possibly TRBD2 (6 bases). The V gene lost 1 base and the J gene lost 1 base, with 8 bases spanning the gap. The germline V gene encodes CDR1 SEHNR and CDR2 FQNEAQ (reference sequence). There are 14 residues in the CDR3. The CDR3 DNA reads as TGTGCCAGCAGCTTAGAGACTAGTTCCTACGAGCAGTACTTC. Residues: CASSLETSSYEQYF.

This clone was recorded a few times. V usage is TRBV2 and J usage is TRBJ1-1; no firm D call. The CDR3 is made up of 12 amino acids. Trimming removed 4 bases from V and 4 bases from J, with 7 bases in between. CDR1 SNHLY and CDR2 FYNNEI come from the germline V gene. Written as DNA, the CDR3 is TGTGCCAGCAGTGTCGGGAGCACTGAAGCTTTCTTT. Translating gives CASSVGSTEAFF.

The chain couples TRBV9 to TRBJ2-3, with 13 nucleotides matching TRBD2. V trimming: 4 bases; J trimming: 0 bases; junction bases outside the gene matches: 17. The CDR3 has 21 amino acids. Germline assignment: CDR1 SGDLS and CDR2 YYNGEE. In nucleotides, the CDR3 is TGTGCCAGCAGCCAGAATCCACTAGCGGGAGGGCCGAGGACTAGCACAGATACGCAGTATTTT. Translating gives CASSQNPLAGGPRTSTDTQYF. The whole variable domain, filled in from reference TRBV9 and TRBJ2-3, reads DSGVTQTPKHLITATGQRVTLRCSPRSGDLSVYWYQQSLDQGLQFLIQYYNGEERAKGNILERFSAQQFPDLHSELNLSSLELGDSALYFCASSQNPLAGGPRTSTDTQYFGPGTRLTVL.

The V and J genes are TRBV6-4 and TRBJ2-1; D is possibly TRBD2 (6 bases). The CDR3 sequence is 16 residues long. V was shortened by 8 bases and J by 4 bases, with 21 bases between the two germline ends. Germline CDR1 is MRHNA and CDR2 is SNTAGT. The CDR3 sequence is CASRLSGSGPYNEQFF. The CDR3 DNA follows: TGTGCCAGCCGCTTAAGTGGCAGCGGGCCTTACAATGAGCAGTTCTTC.

The gene calls are TRBV7-2 and TRBJ2-5, with D tentatively TRBD2 (5 bases). The CDR3 has 15 amino acids. Germline CDR1 reads SGHTA; CDR2 reads FQGNSA. V dropped 4 bases and J dropped 5 bases, with 17 bases sitting between them. CDR3 coding DNA: TGTGCCAGCAGCTACGGACTCCCCACTGGCGAGACCCAGTACTTC. Its translation is CASSYGLPTGETQYF. Full variable domain (missing parts from reference TRBV7-2 and TRBJ2-5): GAGVSQSPSNKVTEKGKDVELRCDPISGHTALYWYRQSLGQGLEFLIYFQGNSAPDKSGLPSDRFSAERTGGSVSTLTIQRTQQEDSAVYLCASSYGLPTGETQYFGPGTRLLVL.

CDR3 sequence (DNA): TGTGCCAGCAGCTTGAGCCAGGGGGGAGGCCTTCAAGAGACCCAGTACTTC. Its translation: CASSLSQGGGLQETQYF. This chain connects TRBV5-5 to TRBJ2-5; TRBD1 might be the D (7 bases). Looked up from germline, CDR1 is SGHKS and CDR2 is YYEKEE (reference sequence). Trimming pared 1 base from V and 2 bases from J, leaving 18 bases between. CDR3 length: 17 amino acids.

This sequence joins TRBV5-4 and TRBJ2-3, with TRBD2 matching 12 bases. Germline values: CDR1 SGHNT, CDR2 YYREEE (reference sequence). Germline trimming cut 0 bases from V and 1 base from J; bases unmatched to any gene: 0. This CDR3 spans 16 amino acids. CDR3 DNA: TGTGCCAGCAGCTTGGGACTAGCGGGGGGCACAGATACGCAGTATTTT. Translated: CASSLGLAGGTDTQYF.

V gene TRBV9 combines with J gene TRBJ2-1, with D unresolved. Germline loops: CDR1 SGDLS, CDR2 YYNGEE. Trimming stripped 5 bases from V and 5 bases from J, with 11 bases between. This CDR3 spans 13 amino acids. The CDR3 is CASRPNSDNEQFF. The CDR3 region has the DNA TGTGCCAGCAGACCGAATTCGGACAATGAGCAGTTCTTC.